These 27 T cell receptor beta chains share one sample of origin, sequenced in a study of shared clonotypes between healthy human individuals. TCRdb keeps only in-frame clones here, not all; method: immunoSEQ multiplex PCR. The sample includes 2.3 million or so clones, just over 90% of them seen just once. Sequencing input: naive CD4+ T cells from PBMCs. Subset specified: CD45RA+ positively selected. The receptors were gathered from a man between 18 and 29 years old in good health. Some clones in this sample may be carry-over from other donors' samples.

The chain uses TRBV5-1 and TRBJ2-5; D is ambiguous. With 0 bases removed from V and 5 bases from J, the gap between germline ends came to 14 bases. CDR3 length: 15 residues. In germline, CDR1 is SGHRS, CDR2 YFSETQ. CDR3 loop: CASSLVSEPQETQYF. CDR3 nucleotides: TGCGCCAGCAGCTTGGTCTCGGAACCCCAGGAGACCCAGTACTTC.

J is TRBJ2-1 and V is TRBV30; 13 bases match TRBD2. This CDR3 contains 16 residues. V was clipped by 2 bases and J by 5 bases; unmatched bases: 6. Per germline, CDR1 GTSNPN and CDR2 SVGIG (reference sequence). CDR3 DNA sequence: TGTGCCTGGAGTCGCCCACTAGCGGGAGGGAACAATGAGCAGTTCTTC. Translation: CAWSRPLAGGNNEQFF.

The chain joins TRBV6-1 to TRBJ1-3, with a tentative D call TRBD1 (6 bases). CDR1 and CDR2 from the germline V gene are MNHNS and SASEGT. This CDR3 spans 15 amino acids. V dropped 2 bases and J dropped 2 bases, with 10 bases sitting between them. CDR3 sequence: CASSEWSGAGNTIYF. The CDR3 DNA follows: TGTGCCAGCAGTGAATGGTCAGGGGCTGGAAACACCATATATTTT.

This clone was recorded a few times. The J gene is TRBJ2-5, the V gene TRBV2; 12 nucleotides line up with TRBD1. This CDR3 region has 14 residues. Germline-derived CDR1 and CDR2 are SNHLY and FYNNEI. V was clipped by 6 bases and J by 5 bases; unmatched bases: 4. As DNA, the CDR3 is TGTGCCAGCAGCGGGACAGGGGGCTTTGAGACCCAGTACTTC. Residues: CASSGTGGFETQYF.

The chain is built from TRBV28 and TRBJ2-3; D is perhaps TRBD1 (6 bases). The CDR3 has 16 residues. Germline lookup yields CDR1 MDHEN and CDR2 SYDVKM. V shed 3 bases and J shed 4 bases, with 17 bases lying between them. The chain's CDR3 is CASSLIPRAGADTQYF. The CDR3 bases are TGTGCCAGCAGTTTGATTCCAAGGGCAGGGGCAGATACGCAGTATTTT. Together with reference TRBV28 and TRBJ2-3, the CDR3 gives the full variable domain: DVKVTQSSRYLVKRTGEKVFLECVQDMDHENMFWYRQDPGLGLRLIYFSYDVKMKEKGDIPEGYSVSREKKERFSLILESASTNQTSMYLCASSLIPRAGADTQYFGPGTRLTVL.

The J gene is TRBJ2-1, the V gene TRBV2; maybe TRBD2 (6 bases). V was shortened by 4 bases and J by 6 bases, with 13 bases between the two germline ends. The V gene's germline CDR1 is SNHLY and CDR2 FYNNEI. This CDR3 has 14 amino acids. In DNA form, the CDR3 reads TGTGCCAGCAGTGTCGGGACTTTCTTCAATGAGCAGTTCTTC. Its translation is CASSVGTFFNEQFF.

CDR3 sequence: CASSPVAGAGANVLTF. In DNA, the CDR3 is TGCGCCAGCAGCCCAGTTGCGGGGGCTGGGGCCAACGTCCTGACTTTC. V and J are TRBV5-1 and TRBJ2-6, with 7 bases aligning to TRBD2. The CDR3 runs to 16 residues. The V and J ends lost 4 bases and 2 bases, in that order; junction bases with no gene match: 6. Germline-derived CDR1 and CDR2 are SGHRS and YFSETQ.

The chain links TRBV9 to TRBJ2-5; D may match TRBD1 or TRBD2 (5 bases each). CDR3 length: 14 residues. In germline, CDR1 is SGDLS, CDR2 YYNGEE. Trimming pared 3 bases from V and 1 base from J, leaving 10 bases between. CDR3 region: CASSGVGTQETQYF. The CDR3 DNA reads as TGTGCCAGCAGCGGGGTGGGGACCCAAGAGACCCAGTACTTC.

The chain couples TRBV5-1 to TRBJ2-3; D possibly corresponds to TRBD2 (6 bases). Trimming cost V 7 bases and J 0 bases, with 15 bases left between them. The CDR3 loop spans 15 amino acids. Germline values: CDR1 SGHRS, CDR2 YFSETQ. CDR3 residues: CASGLAGTSTDTQYF. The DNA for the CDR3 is TGCGCCAGCGGCCTCGCGGGGACTAGCACAGATACGCAGTATTTT. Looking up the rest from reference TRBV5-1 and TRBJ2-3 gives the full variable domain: KAGVTQTPRYLIKTRGQQVTLSCSPISGHRSVSWYQQTPGQGLQFLFEYFSETQRNKGNFPGRFSGRQFSNSRSEMNVSTLELGDSALYLCASGLAGTSTDTQYFGPGTRLTVL.

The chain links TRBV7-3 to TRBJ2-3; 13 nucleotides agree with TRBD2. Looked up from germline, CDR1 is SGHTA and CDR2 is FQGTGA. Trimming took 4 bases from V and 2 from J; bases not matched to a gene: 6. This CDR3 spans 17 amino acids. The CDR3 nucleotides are TGTGCCAGCAGCTCATCCGGGACTAGCGGGATCACAGATACGCAGTATTTT. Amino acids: CASSSSGTSGITDTQYF.

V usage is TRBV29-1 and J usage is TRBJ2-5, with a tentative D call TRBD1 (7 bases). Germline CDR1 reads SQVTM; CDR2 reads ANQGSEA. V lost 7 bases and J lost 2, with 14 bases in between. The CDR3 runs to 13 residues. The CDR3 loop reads CSAGDRAQETQYF. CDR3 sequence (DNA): TGCAGCGCGGGGGACAGAGCTCAAGAGACCCAGTACTTC.

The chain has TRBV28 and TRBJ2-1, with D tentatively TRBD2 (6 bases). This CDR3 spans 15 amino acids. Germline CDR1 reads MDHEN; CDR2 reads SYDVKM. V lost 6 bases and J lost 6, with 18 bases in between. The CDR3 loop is CASRLRTLASNEQFF. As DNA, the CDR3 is TGTGCCAGCAGACTTCGGACTCTAGCGAGCAATGAGCAGTTCTTC.

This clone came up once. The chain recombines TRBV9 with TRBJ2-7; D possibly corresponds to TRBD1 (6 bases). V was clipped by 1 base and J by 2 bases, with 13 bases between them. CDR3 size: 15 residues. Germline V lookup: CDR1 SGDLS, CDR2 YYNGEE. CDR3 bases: TGTGCCAGCAGCGTATCATGGGACATAACCTACGAGCAGTACTTC. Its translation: CASSVSWDITYEQYF. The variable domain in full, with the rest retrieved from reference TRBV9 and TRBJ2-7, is DSGVTQTPKHLITATGQRVTLRCSPRSGDLSVYWYQQSLDQGLQFLIQYYNGEERAKGNILERFSAQQFPDLHSELNLSSLELGDSALYFCASSVSWDITYEQYFGPGTRLTVT.

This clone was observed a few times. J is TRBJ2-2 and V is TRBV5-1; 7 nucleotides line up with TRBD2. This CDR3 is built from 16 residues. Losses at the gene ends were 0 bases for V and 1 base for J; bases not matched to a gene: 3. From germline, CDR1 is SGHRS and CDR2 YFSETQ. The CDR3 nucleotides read TGCGCCAGCAGCTTGGATCCTAGCGGGAACACCGGGGAGCTGTTTTTT. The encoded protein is CASSLDPSGNTGELFF. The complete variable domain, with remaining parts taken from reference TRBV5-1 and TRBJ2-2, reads KAGVTQTPRYLIKTRGQQVTLSCSPISGHRSVSWYQQTPGQGLQFLFEYFSETQRNKGNFPGRFSGRQFSNSRSEMNVSTLELGDSALYLCASSLDPSGNTGELFFGEGSRLTVL.

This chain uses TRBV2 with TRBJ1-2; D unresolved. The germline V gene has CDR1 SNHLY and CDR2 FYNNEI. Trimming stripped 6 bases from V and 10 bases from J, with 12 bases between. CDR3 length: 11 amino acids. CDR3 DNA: TGTGCCAGCAGCGAAAATACGGCCTACACCTTC. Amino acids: CASSENTAYTF.

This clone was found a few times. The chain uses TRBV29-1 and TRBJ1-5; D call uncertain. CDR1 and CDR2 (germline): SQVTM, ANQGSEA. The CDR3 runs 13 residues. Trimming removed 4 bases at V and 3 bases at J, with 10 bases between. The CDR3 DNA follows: TGCAGCGTTGCTCCAAGTATCAATCAGCCCCAGCATTTT. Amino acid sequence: CSVAPSINQPQHF.

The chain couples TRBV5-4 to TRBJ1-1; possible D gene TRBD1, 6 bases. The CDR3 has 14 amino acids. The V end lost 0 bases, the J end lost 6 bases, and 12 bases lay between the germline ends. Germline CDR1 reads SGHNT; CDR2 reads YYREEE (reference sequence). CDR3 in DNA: TGTGCCAGCAGCTTGGACAGGGTGAGGTCTGAAGCTTTCTTT. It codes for CASSLDRVRSEAFF. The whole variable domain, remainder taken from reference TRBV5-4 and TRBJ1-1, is ETGVTQSPTHLIKTRGQQVTLRCSSQSGHNTVSWYQQALGQGPQFIFQYYREEENGRGNFPPRFSGLQFPNYSSELNVNALELDDSALYLCASSLDRVRSEAFFGQGTRLTVV.

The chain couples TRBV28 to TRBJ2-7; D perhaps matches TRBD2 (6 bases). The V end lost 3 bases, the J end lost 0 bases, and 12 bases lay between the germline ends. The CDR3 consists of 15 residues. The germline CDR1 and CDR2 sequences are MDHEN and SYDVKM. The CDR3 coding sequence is TGTGCCAGCAGTTTGTTCGGGAGCCCCTCCTACGAGCAGTACTTC. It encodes CASSLFGSPSYEQYF.

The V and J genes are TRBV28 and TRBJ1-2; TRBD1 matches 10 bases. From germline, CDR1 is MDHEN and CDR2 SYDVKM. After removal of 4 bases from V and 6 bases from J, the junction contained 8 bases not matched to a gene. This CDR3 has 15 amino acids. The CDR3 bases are TGTGCCAGCAGTTCACCGGGACAGGGGAAGGATGGCTACACCTTC. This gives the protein CASSSPGQGKDGYTF.

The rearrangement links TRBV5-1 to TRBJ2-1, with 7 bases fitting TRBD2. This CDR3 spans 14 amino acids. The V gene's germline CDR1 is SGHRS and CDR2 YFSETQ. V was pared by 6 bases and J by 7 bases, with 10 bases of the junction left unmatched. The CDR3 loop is CASTLTGGRNEQFF. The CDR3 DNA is TGCGCCAGCACGCTGACGGGAGGTCGTAATGAGCAGTTCTTC.

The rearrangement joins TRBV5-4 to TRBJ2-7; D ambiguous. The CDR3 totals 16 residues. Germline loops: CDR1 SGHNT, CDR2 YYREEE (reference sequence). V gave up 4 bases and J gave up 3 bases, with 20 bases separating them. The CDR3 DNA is TGTGCCAGCAGCCCCAGACAAGGCCCCCCCAGCTACGAGCAGTACTTC. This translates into CASSPRQGPPSYEQYF.

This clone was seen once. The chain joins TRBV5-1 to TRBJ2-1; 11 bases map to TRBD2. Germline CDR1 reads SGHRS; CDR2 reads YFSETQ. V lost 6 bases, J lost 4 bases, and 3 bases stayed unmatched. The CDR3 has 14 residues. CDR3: CASKLAGAYNEQFF. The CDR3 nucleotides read TGCGCCAGCAAACTAGCGGGGGCATACAATGAGCAGTTCTTC.

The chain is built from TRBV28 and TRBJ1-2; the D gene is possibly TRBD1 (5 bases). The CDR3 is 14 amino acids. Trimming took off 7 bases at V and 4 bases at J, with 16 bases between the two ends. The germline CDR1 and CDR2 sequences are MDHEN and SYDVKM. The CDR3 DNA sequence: TGTGCCAGCATGGAATTCAGGGTTACCTATGGCTACACCTTC. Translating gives CASMEFRVTYGYTF.

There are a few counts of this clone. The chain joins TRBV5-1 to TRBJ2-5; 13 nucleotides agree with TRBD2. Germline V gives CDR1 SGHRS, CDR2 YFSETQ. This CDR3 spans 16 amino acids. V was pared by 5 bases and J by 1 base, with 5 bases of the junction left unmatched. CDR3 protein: CASRRTSGRPQETQYF. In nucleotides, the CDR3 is TGCGCCAGCAGACGGACTAGCGGGAGACCCCAAGAGACCCAGTACTTC.

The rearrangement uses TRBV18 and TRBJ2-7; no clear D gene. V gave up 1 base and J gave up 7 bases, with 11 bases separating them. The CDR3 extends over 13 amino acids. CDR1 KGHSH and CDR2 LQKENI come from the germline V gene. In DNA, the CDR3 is TGTGCCAGCTCACCACTCTCAGTCTTGGAGCAGTACTTC. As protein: CASSPLSVLEQYF.

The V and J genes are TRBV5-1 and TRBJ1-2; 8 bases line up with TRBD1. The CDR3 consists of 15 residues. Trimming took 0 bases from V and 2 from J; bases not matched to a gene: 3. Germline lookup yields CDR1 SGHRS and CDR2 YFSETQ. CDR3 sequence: CASSLARDRNYGYTF. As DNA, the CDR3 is TGCGCCAGCAGCTTGGCCAGGGACAGGAACTATGGCTACACCTTC.

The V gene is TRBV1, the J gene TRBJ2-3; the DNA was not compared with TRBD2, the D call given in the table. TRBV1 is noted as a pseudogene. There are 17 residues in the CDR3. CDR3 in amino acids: CTSSQAGLAGAADTQYF. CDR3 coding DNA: TGCACCAGCAGCCAAGCCGGACTAGCGGGAGCGGCAGATACGCAGTATTTT.